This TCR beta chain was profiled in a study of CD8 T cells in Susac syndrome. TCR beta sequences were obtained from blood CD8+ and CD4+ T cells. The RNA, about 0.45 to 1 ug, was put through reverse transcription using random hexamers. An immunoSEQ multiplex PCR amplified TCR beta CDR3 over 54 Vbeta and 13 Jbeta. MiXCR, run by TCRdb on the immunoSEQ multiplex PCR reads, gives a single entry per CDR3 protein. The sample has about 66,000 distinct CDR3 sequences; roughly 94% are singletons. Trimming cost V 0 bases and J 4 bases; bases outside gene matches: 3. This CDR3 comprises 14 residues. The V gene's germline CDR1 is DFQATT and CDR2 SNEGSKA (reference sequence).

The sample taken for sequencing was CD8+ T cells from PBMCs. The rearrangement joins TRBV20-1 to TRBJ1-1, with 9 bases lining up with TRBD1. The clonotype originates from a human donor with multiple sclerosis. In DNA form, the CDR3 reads TGCAGTGCTAGAGATCCGGGACAGGGCACTGAAGCTTTCTTT. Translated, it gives CSARDPGQGTEAFF.